The 13 T cell receptor beta chains below come from one sample, sequenced in a study of post-analysis software for immune sequencing data. Study outcomes and limitations: Controls had lower frequencies than patients of 4 or 5 TRBV segments, which included TRBV5-6, TRBV5-1 and TRBV20-1.

TCR beta cDNA libraries had unique molecular identifiers. TCRdb fed the PCR reads into MiXCR, producing one record per CDR3 protein. The data show roughly 410,000 distinct CDR3 sequences, with less than 35% seen just once and 13% held by the top ten. For these TCRs, the target antigens are not known. The sample taken for sequencing was blood. The source of these receptors is a girl aged 10 to 17 with multiple sclerosis.

This clonotype was seen a handful of times. The chain carries TRBV29-1 and TRBJ1-2, with TRBD1 as a possible D gene (6 bases). There are 14 residues in the CDR3. Germline values: CDR1 SQVTM, CDR2 ANQGSEA. V was clipped by 2 bases and J by 0 bases, with 10 bases between them. The CDR3 loop reads CSVESGATNYGYTF. As DNA, the CDR3 is TGCAGCGTTGAATCAGGGGCGACTAACTATGGCTACACCTTC.

The J gene is TRBJ2-7, the V gene TRBV18; 7 bases match TRBD1. CDR3 length equals 15 residues. V trimming: 4 bases; J trimming: 6 bases; junction bases outside the gene matches: 12. Per the germline V gene, CDR1 is KGHSH and CDR2 is LQKENI. CDR3: CASSLGTAPQGEQYF. The CDR3 DNA follows: TGTGCCAGCTCACTCGGGACAGCTCCCCAGGGCGAGCAGTACTTC. Supplemented by reference TRBV18 and TRBJ2-7, the full variable domain reads NAGVMQNPRHLVRRRGQEARLRCSPMKGHSHVYWYRQLPEEGLKFMVYLQKENIIDESGMPKERFSAEFPKEGPSILRIQQVVRGDSAAYFCASSLGTAPQGEQYFGPGTRLTVT.

A few counts support this clonotype. The gene calls are TRBV5-1 and TRBJ2-5; D unresolved. Between the trimmed V and J ends, which lost 4 bases and 3 bases, there was a span of 10 bases. CDR3 length: 13 amino acids. CDR1 and CDR2 (germline): SGHRS, YFSETQ. DNA for the CDR3: TGCGCCAGCAGCACCGGGCAGAAAGAGACCCAGTACTTC. It specifies CASSTGQKETQYF.

Turning to this clonotype: One end of the junction fails to match germline, which may point to a read error. The chain employs TRBV7-2 and TRBJ2-7; 15 bases agree with TRBD2. The CDR3 is made up of 17 amino acids. CDR1 and CDR2 from the germline V gene are SGHTA and FQGNSA. CDR3 sequence: CAGSLPGLAGGYNEQYF. The CDR3, as DNA: TGTGCCGGCAGCTTACCGGGACTAGCGGGAGGCTACAATGAGCAGTACTTC.

The chain recombines TRBV2 with TRBJ2-3; possibly TRBD1 for D (5 bases). The germline V and J ends were trimmed by 3 bases and 5 bases, with 15 bases remaining between them. Germline V gives CDR1 SNHLY, CDR2 FYNNEI. This CDR3 comprises 15 residues. The DNA of the CDR3 is TGTGCCAGCAGTGACCCGGTTGGGGCGGAAGATACGCAGTATTTT. Its translation: CASSDPVGAEDTQYF.

This chain joins TRBV24-1 and TRBJ2-3, with TRBD2 matching over 10 bases. Germline V gives CDR1 KGHDR, CDR2 SFDVKD. This CDR3 contains 17 residues. Germline trimming cut 7 bases from V and 2 bases from J; bases unmatched to any gene: 11. CDR3 in DNA: TGTGCCACCAGAGGACTAGCGGAGGACGACTCCACAGATACGCAGTATTTT. This codes for CATRGLAEDDSTDTQYF.

V is TRBV7-9 and J is TRBJ2-7; unclear D gene. The V end lost 8 bases, the J end lost 7 bases, and 18 bases lay between the germline ends. The germline gives CDR1 SEHNR, CDR2 FQNEAQ (reference sequence). This CDR3 is built from 13 residues. CDR3 sequence: CASGSQASREQYF. CDR3 DNA sequence: TGTGCCAGCGGCAGCCAGGCCTCCAGGGAGCAGTACTTC.

This chain joins TRBV4-2 and TRBJ2-7; 10 nucleotides align to TRBD1. Matching the DNA end better, TRBJ2-5 makes the J call doubtful. CDR1 and CDR2 (germline): LGHNA, YNFKEQ. CDR3 size: 16 residues. The CDR3 DNA reads as TGTGCCAGCAGCCAAGCTCGGACAGGGGGTAGAGAGACCCAGTACTTC. Translation: CASSQARTGGRETQYF.

This clonotype appeared a few times. CDR3: CASSLGSQPSYEQYF. As DNA, the CDR3 is TGCGCCAGCAGCTTGGGGTCACAACCCTCCTACGAGCAGTACTTC. The chain joins TRBV5-1 to TRBJ2-7, with D hard to call. There are 15 residues in the CDR3. In germline, CDR1 is SGHRS, CDR2 YFSETQ. V was shortened by 0 bases and J by 0 bases, with 10 bases between the two germline ends.

Only a few counts were recorded for this clonotype. J is TRBJ2-5 and V is TRBV6-1; possible D gene TRBD1, 6 bases. V lost 2 bases, J lost 5 bases, and 9 bases lay in between. Germline values: CDR1 MNHNS, CDR2 SASEGT. The CDR3 consists of 13 residues. The CDR3 sequence: CASSETGPETQYF. CDR3 DNA: TGTGCCAGCAGTGAAACAGGGCCGGAGACCCAGTACTTC.

V and J are TRBV6-2 or TRBV6-3 and TRBJ2-7, with D perhaps being TRBD1 or TRBD2 (5 bases each). With 2 bases removed from V and 1 base from J, the gap between germline ends came to 9 bases. The CDR3 is made up of 14 amino acids. Germline V gives CDR1 MNHEY, CDR2 SVGEGT. The CDR3 DNA sequence: TGTGCCAGCAGTTACCGGGACGGGTCCTACGAGCAGTACTTC. Translated, it gives CASSYRDGSYEQYF.

V and J are TRBV10-3 and TRBJ2-5; 10 bases are shared with TRBD1. Trimming cost V 6 bases and J 13 bases; bases outside gene matches: 14. Germline lookup yields CDR1 ENHRY and CDR2 SYGVKD. The CDR3 loop spans 14 amino acids. In nucleotides, the CDR3 is TGTGCCATCAGCCCTGGGGACAGGGGTGACGAGCGGTACTTC. It translates to CAISPGDRGDERYF.

The chain combines TRBV27 with TRBJ1-5; TRBD1 matches at 10 bases. Trimming took 2 bases from V and 5 from J; bases not matched to a gene: 3. Germline-derived CDR1 and CDR2 are MNHEY and SMNVEV (reference sequence). The CDR3 totals 15 residues. The CDR3 sequence: CASSLGTGEDQPQHF. CDR3 sequence (DNA): TGTGCCAGCAGTTTAGGGACAGGGGAGGATCAGCCCCAGCATTTT.